Each of the 28 T cell receptor beta chains below was sequenced from the same sample in a study of OX40 agonist ivuxolimab in advanced cancers. The method was immunoSEQ multiplex PCR; TCRdb's version includes in-frame clones alone and lacks a portion of them. The repertoire holds 50,000 to 75,000 clones, with about nine tenths as singletons. Sequences were derived from CD4+ or CD8+ T cells sorted from blood, sampled in a trial of the OX40 agonist ivuxolimab. The receptor set was obtained from an adult with an advanced solid tumor such as melanoma, head and neck, liver or kidney cancer.

The rearrangement links TRBV9 to TRBJ2-1; a possible D gene is TRBD2 (6 bases). Germline lookup yields CDR1 SGDLS and CDR2 YYNGEE. CDR3 length: 17 amino acids. Deletions cut 0 bases from V and 0 bases from J, with 13 bases between. The CDR3 loop reads CASSVASSASSYNEQFF. Written as DNA, the CDR3 is TGTGCCAGCAGCGTAGCGTCTAGCGCGAGCTCCTACAATGAGCAGTTCTTC.

This clone was detected only a few times. This sequence joins TRBV30 and TRBJ1-5, with 8 bases lining up with TRBD1. This CDR3 has 13 amino acids. Trimming cost V 1 base and J 7 bases; bases outside gene matches: 3. CDR1 is GTSNPN, CDR2 SVGIG, per germline (reference sequence). CDR3 in amino acids: CAWSGTGNQPQHF. CDR3 coding DNA: TGTGCCTGGAGTGGGACAGGGAACCAGCCCCAGCATTTT.

The V gene is TRBV7-3, the J gene TRBJ1-3; no reliable D call. The CDR3 is 13 amino acids. The V gene lost 4 bases and the J gene lost 0 bases, with 4 bases spanning the gap. CDR1 and CDR2 (germline): SGHTA, FQGTGA. The DNA of the CDR3 is TGTGCCAGCAGCTCAACCTCTGGAAACACCATATATTTT. It codes for CASSSTSGNTIYF.

The chain links TRBV2 to TRBJ2-1; 8 nucleotides agree with TRBD1. The CDR3 totals 15 residues. Trimming took 7 bases from V and 9 from J; bases not matched to a gene: 14. Germline loops: CDR1 SNHLY, CDR2 FYNNEI. This chain's CDR3 is CASTWGQPGGSEQFF. Written as DNA, the CDR3 is TGTGCCAGCACTTGGGGCCAACCAGGGGGCAGTGAGCAGTTCTTC.

The rearrangement links TRBV19 to TRBJ1-1, with 9 nucleotides matching TRBD1. Germline V gene data show CDR1 as LNHDA and CDR2 as SQIVND (reference sequence). V was pared by 2 bases and J by 5 bases, with 6 bases of the junction left unmatched. The CDR3 is 15 amino acids. CDR3 nucleotide sequence: TGTGCCAGTAGTATACGACAGGGGGTAGGTACTGAAGCTTTCTTT. Amino acids: CASSIRQGVGTEAFF.

The CDR3 DNA is TGTGCCAGCAGCTCGAGCAGCACAGATACGCAGTATTTT. Translated, it gives CASSSSSTDTQYF. The chain recombines TRBV5-5 with TRBJ2-3; D remains ambiguous. This CDR3 comprises 13 residues. Germline assignment: CDR1 SGHKS and CDR2 YYEKEE (reference sequence). The V gene lost 3 bases and the J gene lost 0 bases, with 5 bases spanning the gap. Supplemented by reference TRBV5-5 and TRBJ2-3, the full variable domain reads DAGVTQSPTHLIKTRGQQVTLRCSPISGHKSVSWYQQVLGQGPQFIFQYYEKEERGRGNFPDRFSARQFPNYSSELNVNALLLGDSALYLCASSSSSTDTQYFGPGTRLTVL.

The rearrangement joins TRBV7-6 to TRBJ2-1, with 13 bases that match TRBD2. CDR1 and CDR2 from the germline V gene are SGHVS and FNYEAQ. V shed 5 bases, J shed 4 bases, and the junction held 2 bases outside the gene matches. CDR3 length equals 15 residues. This CDR3 is CASSMTSGRYNEQFF. Written as DNA, the CDR3 is TGTGCCAGCAGCATGACTAGCGGGAGGTACAATGAGCAGTTCTTC.

The chain has TRBV7-9 and TRBJ2-7; TRBD2 aligns across 14 bases. The CDR3 runs 14 residues. In germline, CDR1 is SEHNR, CDR2 FQNEAQ (reference sequence). The junction had 6 bases not matched to a gene; V was cut back by 5 bases and J by 9 bases. CDR3 region: CASSPGLAGEGQYF. In DNA, the CDR3 is TGTGCCAGCAGCCCGGGACTAGCGGGAGAGGGGCAGTACTTC.

The V gene is TRBV19, the J gene TRBJ1-2; D is unclear. The CDR3 contains 13 residues. The V and J ends lost 5 bases and 6 bases respectively, with 13 bases between them. Germline V gene sequence: CDR1 LNHDA, CDR2 SQIVND (reference sequence). CDR3 in DNA: TGTGCCAGTAGTGAGGCGATGGAGGATGGCTACACCTTC. It yields the protein CASSEAMEDGYTF.

This chain joins TRBV28 and TRBJ1-3; TRBD1 matches at 7 bases. The CDR3 is 14 residues long. The junction had 5 bases not matched to a gene; V was cut back by 5 bases and J by 4 bases. The V gene's germline CDR1 is MDHEN and CDR2 SYDVKM. The CDR3: CASSAPDRGNTIYF. In DNA form, the CDR3 reads TGTGCCAGCAGTGCACCGGACAGGGGAAACACCATATATTTT. The entire variable domain, with the rest obtained from reference TRBV28 and TRBJ1-3, is as follows: DVKVTQSSRYLVKRTGEKVFLECVQDMDHENMFWYRQDPGLGLRLIYFSYDVKMKEKGDIPEGYSVSREKKERFSLILESASTNQTSMYLCASSAPDRGNTIYFGEGSWLTVV.

This sequence joins TRBV4-1 and TRBJ1-4, with 7 bases aligning to TRBD1. CDR1 and CDR2 (germline): MGHRA, YSYEKL. This CDR3 has 15 amino acids. The V and J ends lost 2 bases and 7 bases, in that order; junction bases with no gene match: 7. The CDR3 DNA is TGCGCCAGCAGCCAATTACAGGGGTGGGGTGAAAAACTGTTTTTT. Translating gives CASSQLQGWGEKLFF.

The chain has TRBV18 and TRBJ1-1; no clear D. The germline V gene has CDR1 KGHSH and CDR2 LQKENI. The CDR3 covers 14 residues. Trimming left V 1 base short and J 1 base short, with 7 bases between. The CDR3 spells CASSPQNRNTEAFF. CDR3 in DNA: TGTGCCAGCTCACCACAGAACAGGAACACTGAAGCTTTCTTT.

V gene TRBV28 combines with J gene TRBJ1-1; 7 bases map to TRBD1. The V segment lost 2 bases and the J segment 3 bases; nucleotides outside the gene matches: 9. CDR1 is MDHEN, CDR2 SYDVKM, per germline. This CDR3 is 16 amino acids long. CDR3 residues: CASSLAYGRGDTEAFF. The CDR3 DNA sequence: TGTGCCAGCAGTTTAGCTTACGGCAGGGGGGACACTGAAGCTTTCTTT. The full variable domain, with the rest looked up from reference TRBV28 and TRBJ1-1, is DVKVTQSSRYLVKRTGEKVFLECVQDMDHENMFWYRQDPGLGLRLIYFSYDVKMKEKGDIPEGYSVSREKKERFSLILESASTNQTSMYLCASSLAYGRGDTEAFFGQGTRLTVV.

V usage is TRBV11-3 and J usage is TRBJ2-5; D may correspond to TRBD1 or TRBD2 (5 bases each). The germline gives CDR1 SGHNT, CDR2 YENEEA. CDR3 length: 13 residues. The ends were cut back, 5 bases at V and 2 bases at J, with 9 bases in the middle. CDR3 sequence: CASSTGRQETQYF. Written as DNA, the CDR3 is TGTGCCAGCAGCACGGGACGACAAGAGACCCAGTACTTC.

This clone was seen only a few times. The chain carries TRBV7-9 and TRBJ1-1; D call uncertain. From germline, CDR1 is SEHNR and CDR2 FQNEAQ (reference sequence). Trimming removed 5 bases from V and 1 base from J, with 11 bases in between. The CDR3 runs 14 residues. CDR3 sequence: CASSPDLENTEAFF. The CDR3 region has the DNA TGTGCCAGCAGCCCAGACCTTGAGAACACTGAAGCTTTCTTT. Combining the CDR3 with reference TRBV7-9 and TRBJ1-1 gives the whole variable domain DTGVSQNPRHKITKRGQNVTFRCDPISEHNRLYWYRQTLGQGPEFLTYFQNEAQLEKSRLLSDRFSAERPKGSFSTLEIQRTEQGDSAMYLCASSPDLENTEAFFGQGTRLTVV.

V and J are TRBV7-2 and TRBJ2-1; 7 nucleotides agree with TRBD1. Trimming took 1 base from V and 9 from J; bases not matched to a gene: 3. Germline CDR1 SGHTA, CDR2 FQGNSA. CDR3 length: 13 amino acids. The CDR3 nucleotides are TGTGCCAGCAGCTTAGGGACAGGCCGTGAGCAGTTCTTC. Its translation: CASSLGTGREQFF.

The chain carries TRBV10-1 and TRBJ2-7; no clear D. The CDR3 covers 12 residues. V was trimmed by 4 bases and J by 1 base, leaving 5 bases between them. Germline loops: CDR1 WNHNN, CDR2 SYGVQD (reference sequence). CDR3 DNA: TGCGCCAGCAGTGCAGGTTCCTACGAGCAGTACTTC. This gives the protein CASSAGSYEQYF.

This rearrangement joins TRBV5-5 to TRBJ1-4, with 7 nucleotides matching TRBD1. J was trimmed by 6 bases and V by 2 bases; bases with no gene match: 4. This CDR3 spans 14 amino acids. CDR1 is SGHKS and CDR2 is YYEKEE in the germline V gene (reference sequence). The CDR3 nucleotides are TGTGCCAGCAGCTTCCAAACAGGGGATGAAAAACTGTTTTTT. It specifies CASSFQTGDEKLFF.

The rearrangement uses TRBV29-1 and TRBJ2-3; 12 bases fit TRBD2. With 3 bases clipped from V and 0 bases from J, the junction kept 1 base outside the gene matches. The CDR3 loop spans 15 amino acids. Germline V CDR1 and CDR2: SQVTM, ANQGSEA. The CDR3 nucleotides are TGCAGCGTTGAGACTAGCGGGAGTAGCACAGATACGCAGTATTTT. Translation: CSVETSGSSTDTQYF.

The chain couples TRBV14 to TRBJ2-4; D might be TRBD2 (6 bases). The ends were cut back, 10 bases at V and 2 bases at J, with 15 bases in the middle. The CDR3 runs 14 residues. Per germline, CDR1 SGHDN and CDR2 FVKESK. CDR3 nucleotides: TGTGCCACCCCCCGTGGCGGGACCAAAAACATTCAGTACTTC. This encodes CATPRGGTKNIQYF.

The V and J genes are TRBV5-1 and TRBJ2-2; no clear D gene. CDR1 and CDR2 from the germline V gene are SGHRS and YFSETQ. This CDR3 spans 13 amino acids. The ends were cut back, 0 bases at V and 7 bases at J, with 7 bases in the middle. The CDR3 DNA follows: TGCGCCAGCAGCTTGGTGGCGGTCGGGGAGCTGTTTTTT. Protein: CASSLVAVGELFF.

The chain couples TRBV19 to TRBJ2-3; D remains ambiguous. Germline V CDR1 and CDR2: LNHDA, SQIVND (reference sequence). The V and J ends lost 4 bases and 3 bases respectively, with 14 bases between them. This CDR3 has 15 amino acids. As DNA, the CDR3 is TGTGCCAGTAGTAGCCGAGGCGACTCGACAGATACGCAGTATTTT. Translation: CASSSRGDSTDTQYF.

This sequence joins TRBV2 and TRBJ2-7; 8 bases map to TRBD1. V shed 6 bases, J shed 2 bases, and the junction held 3 bases outside the gene matches. Looked up from germline, CDR1 is SNHLY and CDR2 is FYNNEI. This CDR3 spans 13 amino acids. Written as DNA, the CDR3 is TGTGCCAGCAGCAGGGGGCTACCCTACGAGCAGTACTTC. This codes for CASSRGLPYEQYF.

This sequence joins TRBV30 and TRBJ2-3; TRBD1 agrees at 7 bases. CDR3 size: 15 residues. Per the germline V gene, CDR1 is GTSNPN and CDR2 is SVGIG (reference sequence). The trim removed 0 bases at V and 1 base at J, leaving 4 bases unmatched. CDR3 amino acids: CAWSVHRGGTDTQYF. The CDR3 DNA reads TGTGCCTGGAGTGTACACAGGGGTGGCACAGATACGCAGTATTTT.

This clone was seen a few times. The V gene is TRBV29-1, the J gene TRBJ1-2, with a weak D call TRBD1 (6 bases). CDR1 and CDR2 (germline): SQVTM, ANQGSEA. The germline V and J ends were trimmed by 7 bases and 2 bases, with 14 bases remaining between them. The CDR3 is made up of 13 amino acids. The CDR3 coding sequence is TGCAGCGGAAGCCAAGGGACAAACTATGGCTACACCTTC. Its translation is CSGSQGTNYGYTF. Together with reference TRBV29-1 and TRBJ1-2, the CDR3 gives the full variable domain: SAVISQKPSRDICQRGTSLTIQCQVDSQVTMMFWYRQQPGQSLTLIATANQGSEATYESGFVIDKFPISRPNLTFSTLTVSNMSPEDSSIYLCSGSQGTNYGYTFGSGTRLTVV.

The V call is TRBV11-2, the J call TRBJ2-1; perhaps TRBD1 as D (6 bases). Germline lookup yields CDR1 SGHAT and CDR2 FQNNGV. The CDR3 totals 11 residues. With 5 bases removed from V and 16 bases from J, the gap between germline ends came to 15 bases. The CDR3: CASSRVGTQFF. CDR3 in DNA: TGTGCCAGCAGCCGCGTCGGGACACAATTCTTC.

In this sample, this clone turned up a few times. J is TRBJ2-7 and V is TRBV6-1; 7 bases agree with TRBD1. Germline trimming cut 6 bases from V and 3 bases from J; bases unmatched to any gene: 8. In germline, CDR1 is MNHNS, CDR2 SASEGT. This CDR3 is built from 14 residues. The chain's CDR3 is CASSPTGSGYEQYF. For the CDR3, the DNA is TGTGCCAGCAGCCCGACAGGGAGCGGCTACGAGCAGTACTTC.

This clone was observed a single time. J is TRBJ1-3 and V is TRBV6-6, with 7 bases matching TRBD1. Trimming removed 4 bases from V and 7 bases from J; junction bases left unmatched: 7. CDR3 length: 14 amino acids. Germline lookup yields CDR1 MNHNY and CDR2 SVGAGI (reference sequence). The chain's CDR3 is CASSSGQMRNTIYF. For the CDR3, the DNA is TGTGCCAGCAGTTCGGGACAGATGAGGAACACCATATATTTT.